Detailed here is one T cell receptor beta chain. Its target is unknown. This CDR3 has 14 residues. The V end was cut by 2 bases, the J end by 0 bases, with 7 bases between. From germline, CDR1 is MGHRA and CDR2 YSYEKL. This specimen comes from a study of early T cells in non-severe SARS-CoV-2 infection. The overall study: The sequenced material was bulk RNA from unsorted whole blood, and its chains were unpaired. General observations from the study: Reliance on VDJdb matching favored anti-spike CD8 responses; private and CD4 specificities were missed.

Unique molecular identifier tags were affixed to discrete cDNA molecules. TCRdb re-derived calls from the 5' RACE reads in MiXCR, one entry per CDR3 protein. The sample has tens of thousands of distinct CDR3 sequences, approximately 5.9% seen once. This sequence joins TRBV4-1 and TRBJ1-1; no reliable D call. This receptor was obtained from an adult who was a healthcare worker with PCR-confirmed SARS-CoV-2 infection or an uninfected control (not recorded which). The source was whole blood, collected at baseline. DNA for the CDR3: TGCGCCAGCAGCCAAAATGCGCTGAACACTGAAGCTTTCTTT. Protein product: CASSQNALNTEAFF.